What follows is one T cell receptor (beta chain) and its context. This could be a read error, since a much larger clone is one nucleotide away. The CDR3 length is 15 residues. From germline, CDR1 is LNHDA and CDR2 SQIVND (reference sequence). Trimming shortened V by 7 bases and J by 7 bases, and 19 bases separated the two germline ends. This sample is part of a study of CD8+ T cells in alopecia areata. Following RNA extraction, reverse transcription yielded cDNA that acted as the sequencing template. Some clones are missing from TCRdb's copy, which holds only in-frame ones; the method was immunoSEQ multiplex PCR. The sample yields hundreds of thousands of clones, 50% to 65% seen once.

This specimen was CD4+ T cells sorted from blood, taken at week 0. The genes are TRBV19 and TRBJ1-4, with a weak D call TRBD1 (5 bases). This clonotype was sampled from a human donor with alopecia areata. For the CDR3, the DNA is TGTGCCAGTACCGCCCAACAGGTGAAGGGTGAAAAACTGTTTTTT. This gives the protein CASTAQQVKGEKLFF.